The clone carrying this TCR beta chain is medium-sized by share. Antigen unknown. All patients were treatment-naive before thyroid surgery. The data derive from a study of metastatic and nonmetastatic thyroid tumors. Study overall: Thyroid patients, malignant and benign, had repertoires compared across blood and tumor or nodule tissue. Findings and caveats of the study: Relative to benign nodules, malignant thyroid tumors were reportedly characterized by significantly elevated TCR beta diversity in blood and tumor.

The authors' processing: For papillary thyroid cancer, a distant-metastasis classifier was constructed from CDR3 differences observed across clinicopathological groups. Through MiXCR, TCRdb re-clonotyped the PCR reads. TCRdb assigned the V and J calls; the authors' analysis was not used. The table has about 24,000 clones, more than 15% seen once. The CDR3 sequence is 13 residues long. V dropped 0 bases and J dropped 9 bases, with 8 bases sitting between them. Germline CDR1 KGHDR, CDR2 SFDVKD. The sample consisted of blood. The TCR sequence derives from a male donor with papillary thyroid cancer or a benign thyroid nodule (not recorded which). Some clones in this sample may be carry-over from other donors' samples. This chain joins TRBV24-1 and TRBJ2-1, with a weak D call TRBD2 (5 bases). The CDR3: CATSDLVRGEQFF. DNA of the CDR3: TGTGCCACCAGTGATTTGGTTCGGGGTGAGCAGTTCTTC.